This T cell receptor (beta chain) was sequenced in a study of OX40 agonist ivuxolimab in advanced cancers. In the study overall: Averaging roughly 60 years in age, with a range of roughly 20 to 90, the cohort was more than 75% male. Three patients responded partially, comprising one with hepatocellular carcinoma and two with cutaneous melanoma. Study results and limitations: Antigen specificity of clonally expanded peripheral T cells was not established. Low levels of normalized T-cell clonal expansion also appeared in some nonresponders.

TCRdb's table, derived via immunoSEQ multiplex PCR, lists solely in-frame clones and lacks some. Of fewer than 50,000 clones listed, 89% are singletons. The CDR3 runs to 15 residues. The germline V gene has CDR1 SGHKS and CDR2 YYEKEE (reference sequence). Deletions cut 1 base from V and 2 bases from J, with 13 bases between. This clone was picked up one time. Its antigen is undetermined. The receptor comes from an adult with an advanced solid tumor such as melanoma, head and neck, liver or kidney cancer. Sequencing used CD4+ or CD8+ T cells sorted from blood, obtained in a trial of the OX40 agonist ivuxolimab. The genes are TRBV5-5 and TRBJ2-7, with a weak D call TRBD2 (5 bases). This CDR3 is CASSLTEKLAYEQYF. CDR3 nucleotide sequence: TGTGCCAGCAGCTTGACAGAGAAACTAGCCTACGAGCAGTACTTC.